This paragraph reports one T cell receptor (beta chain). What this receptor recognizes is not known. Per-base quality was not reported, and no clone a single base away is much larger than it. The CDR3 regions of human TCRbeta chains were analyzed by immunosequencing. On the study's bioinformatics: TCRs in the repertoires were matched against a reference library of SARS-CoV-2-specific TCRs that had been generated with the MIRA antigen-specificity platform. Breadth was defined as the fraction of unique TCRs that were SARS-CoV-2-associated, and depth was defined as the fraction of total T cells that were SARS-CoV-2-associated. Using the MIRA data, every spike-specific TCR was mapped to the spike region that the TCR reacted to and assigned to either a CD4 or a CD8 class. Log10-transformed breadth and depth values were compared by one-way ANOVA with Sidak's multiple comparisons tests. Entries here come from immuneACCESS through TCRdb and include only in-frame sequences with V and J called. Some clones fail to appear in such tables; in the studies checked, an unresolved V gene covers under half of the shortfall, and the cause of the remainder is unknown. V, J and clone size were drawn from that table, and D and trimming were deduced from the DNA. Here the sample has over 110,000 clones; roughly 90% occur a single time. The ten top clones hold 1.7% of the sample.

The germline V gene sets CDR1 to SQVTM and CDR2 to ANQGSEA. V is pared back by 5 bases and J by 4 bases, with 18 bases lying between the germline termini. The CDR3 starts with the cysteine, ends with the phenylalanine, and has 14 residues. Only the CDR3 portion is preserved as DNA: 42 bases, with reading frame beginning at the first base. This sample stems from a study of T cell responses to AZD1222 COVID-19 vaccine (dated by TCRdb to about 2021). Study-wide context: Because spike-specific TCR depth and breadth did not differ between the two schedules, AZD1222 recipients who got a second dose at roughly 4 weeks were pooled with those who got a second dose at roughly 12 weeks. TCR sequencing was performed for roughly 250 trial participants, of whom around 210 were given two doses of AZD1222 and around 25 were given two doses of MenACWY control vaccine. Trial participants were enrolled by age into subgroups of 18-55, 56-69 and 70-plus years, and about 150, 27 and 61 TCR-sequenced participants, respectively, were included in these subgroups.

Beyond this particular receptor, the publication reports: Participants were mostly white British and included more females than males, and it was suggested by the authors that clonal diversity may have been underestimated. No day 14 peak-response samples were available, so repertoires were characterized only after the peak T cell response. CD4 TCRs associated with the vaccine covered the entire spike protein, and the dominant responses were in regions 160-218 and 743-854. The 56-69-year group was small, and its depth increase did not reach significance, likely because of low power. After two AZD1222 doses, both the breadth and the depth of spike-specific TCRs were significantly higher than at day 0 and than in MenACWY recipients. Conclusions about previously exposed vaccinees were limited because only a handful of AZD1222 recipients were SARS-CoV-2 seropositive at baseline. Epitopes outside the regions mutated in the B.1.351 and B.1.1.7 variants were reportedly recognized by nearly half of the unique spike-specific TCRs.

The sample's time point label, decoded: baseline before first vaccination. The vaccinee samples were drawn from two UK trials, COV001 and COV002, one of which was a single-blind randomized controlled phase 2/3 trial testing AZD1222 (ChAdOx1 nCoV-19) in healthy adults. Trial participant PBMC samples were collected at day 0 and day 28 after the second dose for TCRbeta chain sequencing. The chain is assembled from TRBV29-1 and TRBJ2-7; perhaps TRBD1 is the D gene, with 7 bases matching. The TCR sequence derives from an adult in good health. The material was peripheral blood, obtained on day 0 of AZD1222 vaccination. The DNA is TGCAGCGTTTGGGGCGGGGACAGAGGGTACGAGCAGTACTTC. Its coded protein is CSVWGGDRGYEQYF.